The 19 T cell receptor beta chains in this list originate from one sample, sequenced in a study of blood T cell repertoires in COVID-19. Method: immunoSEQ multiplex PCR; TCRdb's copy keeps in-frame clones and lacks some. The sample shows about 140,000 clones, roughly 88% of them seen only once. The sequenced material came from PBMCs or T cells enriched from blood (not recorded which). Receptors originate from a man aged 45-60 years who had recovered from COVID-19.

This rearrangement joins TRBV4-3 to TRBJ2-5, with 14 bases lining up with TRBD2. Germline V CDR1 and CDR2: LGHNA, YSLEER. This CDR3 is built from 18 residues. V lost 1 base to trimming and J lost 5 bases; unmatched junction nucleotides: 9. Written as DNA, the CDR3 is TGCGCCAGCAGCCAAGGGCGACTAGCGGGGGGGCCAGGGGAGACCCAGTACTTC. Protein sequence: CASSQGRLAGGPGETQYF.

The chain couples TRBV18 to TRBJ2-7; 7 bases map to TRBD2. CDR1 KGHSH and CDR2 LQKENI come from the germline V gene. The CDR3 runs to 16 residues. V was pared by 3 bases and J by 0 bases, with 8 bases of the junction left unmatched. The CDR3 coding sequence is TGTGCCAGCTCACCGCTGGGGCGGGGGAGCTCCTACGAGCAGTACTTC. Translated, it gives CASSPLGRGSSYEQYF.

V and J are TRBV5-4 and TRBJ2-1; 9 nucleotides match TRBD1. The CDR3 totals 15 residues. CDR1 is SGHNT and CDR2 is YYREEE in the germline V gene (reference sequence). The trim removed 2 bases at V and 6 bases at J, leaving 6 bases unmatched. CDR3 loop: CASSFPGQGFNEQFF. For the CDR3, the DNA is TGTGCCAGCAGCTTTCCGGGACAGGGTTTCAATGAGCAGTTCTTC.

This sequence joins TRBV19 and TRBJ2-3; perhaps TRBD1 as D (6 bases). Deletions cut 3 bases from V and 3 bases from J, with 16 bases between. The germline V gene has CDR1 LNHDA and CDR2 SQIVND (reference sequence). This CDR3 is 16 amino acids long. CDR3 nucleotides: TGTGCCAGTAGTATTTGGAAGGACAGCCTAACAGATACGCAGTATTTT. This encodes CASSIWKDSLTDTQYF.

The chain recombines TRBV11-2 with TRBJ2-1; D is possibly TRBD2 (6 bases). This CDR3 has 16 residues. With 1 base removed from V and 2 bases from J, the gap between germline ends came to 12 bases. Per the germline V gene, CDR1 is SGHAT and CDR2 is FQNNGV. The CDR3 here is CASSLVPGVTYNEQFF. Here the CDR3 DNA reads TGTGCCAGCAGCTTAGTTCCGGGAGTCACCTACAATGAGCAGTTCTTC.

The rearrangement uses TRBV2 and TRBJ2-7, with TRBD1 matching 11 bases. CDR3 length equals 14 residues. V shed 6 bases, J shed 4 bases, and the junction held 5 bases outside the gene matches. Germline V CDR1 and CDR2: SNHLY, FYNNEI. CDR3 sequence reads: CASRGTGGRYEQYF. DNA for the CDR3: TGTGCCAGCAGGGGGACAGGGGGTCGGTACGAGCAGTACTTC. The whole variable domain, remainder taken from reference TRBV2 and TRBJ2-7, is EPEVTQTPSHQVTQMGQEVILRCVPISNHLYFYWYRQILGQKVEFLVSFYNNEISEKSEIFDDQFSVERPDGSNFTLKIRSTKLEDSAMYFCASRGTGGRYEQYFGPGTRLTVT.

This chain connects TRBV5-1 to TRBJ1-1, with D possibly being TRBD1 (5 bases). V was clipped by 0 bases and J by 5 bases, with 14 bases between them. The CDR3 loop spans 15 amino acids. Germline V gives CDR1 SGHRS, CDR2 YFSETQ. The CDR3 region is CASSLDGAIGTEAFF. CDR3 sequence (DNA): TGCGCCAGCAGCTTGGATGGGGCCATAGGAACTGAAGCTTTCTTT.

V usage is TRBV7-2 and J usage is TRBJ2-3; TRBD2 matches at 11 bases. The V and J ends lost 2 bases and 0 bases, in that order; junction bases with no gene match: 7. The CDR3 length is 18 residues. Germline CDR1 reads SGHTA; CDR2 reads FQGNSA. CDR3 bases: TGTGCCAGCAGCTTACTCCACGGGACTAGCGGTAGCACAGATACGCAGTATTTT. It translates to CASSLLHGTSGSTDTQYF.

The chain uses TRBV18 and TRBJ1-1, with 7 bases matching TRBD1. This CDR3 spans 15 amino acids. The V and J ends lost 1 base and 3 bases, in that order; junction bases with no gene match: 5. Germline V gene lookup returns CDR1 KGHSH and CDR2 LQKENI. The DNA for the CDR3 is TGTGCCAGCTCACCACAGGGACAGACGTACACTGAAGCTTTCTTT. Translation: CASSPQGQTYTEAFF.

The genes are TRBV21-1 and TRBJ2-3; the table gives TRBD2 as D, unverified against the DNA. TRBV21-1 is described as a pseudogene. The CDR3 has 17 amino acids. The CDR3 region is CASSPRTSGLRTDTQYF. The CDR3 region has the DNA TGTGCCAGCAGCCCCCGGACTAGCGGGCTACGCACAGATACGCAGTATTTT.

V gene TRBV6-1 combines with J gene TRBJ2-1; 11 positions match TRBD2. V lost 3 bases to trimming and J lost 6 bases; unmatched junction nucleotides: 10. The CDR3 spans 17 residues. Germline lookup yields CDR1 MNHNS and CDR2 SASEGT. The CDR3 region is CASSEVVAGGPLNEQFF. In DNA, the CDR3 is TGTGCCAGCAGTGAGGTGGTAGCGGGAGGGCCGCTCAATGAGCAGTTCTTC.

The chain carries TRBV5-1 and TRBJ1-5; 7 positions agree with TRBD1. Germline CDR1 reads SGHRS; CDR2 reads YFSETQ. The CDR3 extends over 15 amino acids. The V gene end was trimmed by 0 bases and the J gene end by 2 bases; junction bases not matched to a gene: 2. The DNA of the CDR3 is TGCGCCAGCAGCTTGGGCGACAGGGGCAATCAGCCCCAGCATTTT. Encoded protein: CASSLGDRGNQPQHF.

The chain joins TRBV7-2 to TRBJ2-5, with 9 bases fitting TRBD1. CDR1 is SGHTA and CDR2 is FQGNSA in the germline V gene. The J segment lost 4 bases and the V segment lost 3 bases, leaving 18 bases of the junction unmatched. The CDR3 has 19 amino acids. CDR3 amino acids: CASSLDPLAGRQGGETQYF. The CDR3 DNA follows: TGTGCCAGCAGCTTGGACCCCCTGGCTGGTCGACAGGGGGGAGAGACCCAGTACTTC. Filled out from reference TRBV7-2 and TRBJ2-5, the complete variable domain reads GAGVSQSPSNKVTEKGKDVELRCDPISGHTALYWYRQSLGQGLEFLIYFQGNSAPDKSGLPSDRFSAERTGGSVSTLTIQRTQQEDSAVYLCASSLDPLAGRQGGETQYFGPGTRLLVL.

CDR3 loop: CASSQDPGGAGNTIYF. CDR3 nucleotides: TGCGCCAGCAGCCAAGATCCAGGGGGCGCCGGAAACACCATATATTTT. V gene TRBV4-3 combines with J gene TRBJ1-3; 8 positions agree with TRBD1. J was trimmed by 4 bases and V by 0 bases; bases with no gene match: 5. Germline CDR1 and CDR2: LGHNA and YSLEER. The CDR3 contains 16 residues.

This CDR3 is CASSFTTGTGNQETQYF. The CDR3 DNA sequence: TGTGCCAGCAGTTTCACCACCGGGACAGGGAACCAAGAGACCCAGTACTTC. The chain joins TRBV2 to TRBJ2-5, with 9 bases that match TRBD1. Germline CDR1 is SNHLY and CDR2 is FYNNEI. There are 17 residues in the CDR3. The junction had 10 bases not matched to a gene; V was cut back by 5 bases and J by 0 bases.

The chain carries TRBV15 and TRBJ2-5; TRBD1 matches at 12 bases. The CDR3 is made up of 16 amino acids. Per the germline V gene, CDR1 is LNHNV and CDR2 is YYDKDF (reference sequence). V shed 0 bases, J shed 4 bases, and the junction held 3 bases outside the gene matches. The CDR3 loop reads CATSREGTGGIETQYF. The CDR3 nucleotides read TGTGCCACCAGCAGAGAAGGGACAGGGGGCATAGAGACCCAGTACTTC.

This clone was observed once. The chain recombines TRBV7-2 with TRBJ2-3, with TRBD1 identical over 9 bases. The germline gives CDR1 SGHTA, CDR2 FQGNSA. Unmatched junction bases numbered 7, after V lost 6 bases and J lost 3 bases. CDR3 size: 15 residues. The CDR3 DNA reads TGTGCCAGCAGGACGAAGGGGACAGGGACAGATACGCAGTATTTT. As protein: CASRTKGTGTDTQYF.

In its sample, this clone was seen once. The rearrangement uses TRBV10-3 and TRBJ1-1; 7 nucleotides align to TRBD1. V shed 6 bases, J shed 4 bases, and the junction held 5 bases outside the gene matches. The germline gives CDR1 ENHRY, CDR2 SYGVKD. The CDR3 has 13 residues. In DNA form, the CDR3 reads TGTGCCATCAGCAAACAGGGGAGCACTGAAGCTTTCTTT. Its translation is CAISKQGSTEAFF.

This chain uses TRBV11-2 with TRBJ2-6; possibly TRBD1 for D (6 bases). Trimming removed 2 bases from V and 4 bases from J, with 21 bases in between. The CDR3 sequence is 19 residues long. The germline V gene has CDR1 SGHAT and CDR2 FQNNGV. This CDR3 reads CASSLPVRGPKRGANVLTF. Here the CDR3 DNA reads TGTGCCAGCAGCTTACCGGTCAGGGGCCCTAAGAGAGGGGCCAACGTCCTGACTTTC.